A selection of T cell receptor beta chains follows, all from one sample in a study of cytomegalovirus exposure and HLA in healthy donors. The repertoire was sequenced with immunoSEQ multiplex PCR; TCRdb's copy has only in-frame clones and lacks some. The table records 120,000 or so clones, roughly 83% of them present only once. Sequencing used PBMCs. These receptors were taken from a man aged 18 to 30 in good health and CMV-seronegative. Each CDR3 is given with its conserved first and last residue. A D gene is named only where the DNA matches it firmly. The listing skips clone size in some rows; elsewhere it reads once, few, many or a size class.

TRBV7-3,13,.,TRBJ1-5,.,TGTGCCAGCAGCCGGGACTTAAATCAGCCCCAGCATTTT,CASSRDLNQPQHF
TRBV27,17,.,TRBJ2-6,TRBD1,TGTGCCAGCAGTTTGGGACAGGGTACGAGTGGGGCCAACGTCCTGACTTTC,CASSLGQGTSGANVLTF
TRBV2,14,few,TRBJ1-3,TRBD1,TGTGCCAGCCGCGCGACAGGGATTGGAAACACCATATATTTT,CASRATGIGNTIYF
TRBV28,17,.,TRBJ1-2,TRBD1,TGTGCCAGCAGCGGACCTCACGGGACAGGGTTTTTCTATGGCTACACCTTC,CASSGPHGTGFFYGYTF
TRBV20-1,11,.,TRBJ2-7,TRBD2,TGCAGTGCTAGTGGGGGGGGACCACAGTACTTC,CSASGGGPQYF
TRBV6-1,13,.,TRBJ1-2,.,TGTGCCAGCAGTGTTTCAGGGAACTATGGCTACACCTTC,CASSVSGNYGYTF
TRBV18,15,.,TRBJ2-5,TRBD2,TGTGCCAGCTCACCAGAACGGGAGGGCCAAGAGACCCAGTACTTC,CASSPEREGQETQYF
TRBV11-2,12,.,TRBJ1-1,TRBD1,TGTGCCAGCGCATCACAGGGGAGTTTGGCTTTCTTT,CASASQGSLAFF
TRBV4-3,14,few,TRBJ2-7,.,TGCGCCAGCAGCCAAGATCGACACTTCTACGAGCAGTACTTC,CASSQDRHFYEQYF
TRBV5-4,16,once,TRBJ2-2,TRBD1,TGTGCCAGTACACCAAGGGGGCCAGCGAACACCGGGGAGCTGTTTTTT,CASTPRGPANTGELFF
TRBV15,13,.,TRBJ2-7,TRBD1,TGTGCCACCAGCGGAGACAGGGGGTACGAGCAGTACTTC,CATSGDRGYEQYF
TRBV5-1,16,.,TRBJ2-5,TRBD2,TGCGCCAGCAGCAGGGGACTAGCGGGAGGGGAGGAGACCCAGTACTTC,CASSRGLAGGEETQYF
TRBV5-1,14,.,TRBJ1-2,.,TGCGCCAGCAGCCGAAACTTACCTAACTATGGCTACACCTTC,CASSRNLPNYGYTF
TRBV14,16,.,TRBJ2-7,.,TGTGCCAGCAGTGAGGCTATTCACAGGGAACCTTACGAGCAGTACTTC,CASSEAIHREPYEQYF
TRBV4-2,16,.,TRBJ2-1,.,TGTGCCAGCAGCCAAGATCACGGGGAGCGCGGAAATGAGCAGTTCTTC,CASSQDHGERGNEQFF
TRBV4-3,17,.,TRBJ2-5,TRBD2,TGCGCCAGCAGCCAAGAACTAGCGGGAGTCGTGACGGAAGAGCAGTACTTC,CASSQELAGVVTEEQYF
TRBV5-4,16,.,TRBJ2-3,TRBD2,TGTGCCAGCAGCGCGGGACTAGCGGGACCTTTGAATACGCAGTATTTT,CASSAGLAGPLNTQYF
TRBV4-3,17,.,TRBJ2-7,TRBD2,TGCGCCAGCAGCCAAGATCTCAGGGCAGCGGGGGAACCCGAGCAGTACTTC,CASSQDLRAAGEPEQYF
TRBV7-2,14,few,TRBJ2-5,.,TGTGCCAGCAAGCGGGGACAAGAACGAGAGACCCAGTACTTC,CASKRGQERETQYF
TRBV2,13,.,TRBJ1-2,TRBD1,TGTGCCAGCAGTGTAGGACAGGGCTATGGCTACACCTTC,CASSVGQGYGYTF
TRBV2,14,.,TRBJ1-5,.,TGTGCCAGCAACCACGAACAGGGAAATCAGCCCCAGCATTTT,CASNHEQGNQPQHF
TRBV19,19,.,TRBJ2-7,TRBD2,TGTGCCAGTAGTATTAGCCCCCCTGGGGTAGCGGGAGTTGGCTACGAGCAGTACTTC,CASSISPPGVAGVGYEQYF
TRBV11-2,15,.,TRBJ2-1,TRBD2,TGTGCCAGCAGCTTACGGCGGGAGGGCCACAATGAGCAGTTCTTC,CASSLRREGHNEQFF
TRBV5-1,14,few,TRBJ1-4,.,TGCGCCAGCAGCTTAGGACAGCTTTATGAAAAACTGTTTTTT,CASSLGQLYEKLFF